Below are 17 T cell receptor beta chains sequenced from a single sample in a study of shared clonotypes between healthy human individuals. Clones were read by immunoSEQ multiplex PCR, and TCRdb kept only the in-frame ones, dropping some. Among fewer than 1.6 million clones listed, 98% were seen once. Source material: naive CD4+ T cells sorted from blood. Noted subset: CD45RA+ positively selected. The receptors here all came from a man between 25 and 39 years old in good health.

This clone appeared once. The chain carries TRBV7-3 and TRBJ2-1, with D tentatively TRBD1 (5 bases). The ends were cut back, 5 bases at V and 8 bases at J, with 13 bases in the middle. There are 13 residues in the CDR3. CDR1 is SGHTA and CDR2 is FQGTGA in the germline V gene. The CDR3 nucleotides are TGTGCCAGCAGCCCTGGACAAGGCTATGAGCAGTTCTTC. It yields the protein CASSPGQGYEQFF.

The chain carries TRBV7-6 and TRBJ2-2; D possibly matches TRBD1 or TRBD2 (5 bases each). V was cut by 1 base and J by 4 bases, with 13 bases left in between. This CDR3 is 16 amino acids long. Germline CDR1 reads SGHVS; CDR2 reads FNYEAQ. The CDR3 DNA follows: TGTGCCAGCAGCTTAGGGTCCCCCGGGACCACCGGGGAGCTGTTTTTT. Translation: CASSLGSPGTTGELFF.

Here the CDR3 DNA reads TGCGCCAGCAGCCAAGATCCGGGACAGGGAGGAAACACCATATATTTT. It translates to CASSQDPGQGGNTIYF. V is TRBV4-3 and J is TRBJ1-3; 9 bases are a match to TRBD1. Unmatched junction bases numbered 4, after V lost 0 bases and J lost 4 bases. This CDR3 is built from 16 residues. CDR1 is LGHNA, CDR2 YSLEER, per germline.

This clone occurred once. In nucleotides, the CDR3 is TGTGCCAGTAAGTGGGCGGGAAATGAGCAGTTCTTC. This sequence encodes CASKWAGNEQFF. The gene calls are TRBV6-4 and TRBJ2-1; D possibly corresponds to TRBD2 (6 bases). The CDR3 is made up of 12 amino acids. V was pared by 9 bases and J by 7 bases, with 13 bases between. CDR1 and CDR2 from the germline V gene are MRHNA and SNTAGT.

The chain uses TRBV27 and TRBJ2-7, with D perhaps TRBD1 (6 bases). The V gene's germline CDR1 is MNHEY and CDR2 SMNVEV (reference sequence). V lost 9 bases, J lost 4 bases, and 16 bases lay in between. The CDR3 spans 13 residues. Here the CDR3 DNA reads TGTGCCAGTGCACCGGGACACTCTTACGAGCAGTACTTC. It is translated as CASAPGHSYEQYF.

Only one count was recorded for this clone. This rearrangement joins TRBV5-1 to TRBJ2-7, with D perhaps matching TRBD1 (6 bases). Trimming removed 0 bases from V and 1 base from J, with 14 bases in between. The CDR3 totals 16 residues. Looked up from germline, CDR1 is SGHRS and CDR2 is YFSETQ. The CDR3 DNA sequence: TGCGCCAGCAGCTTGGTTGGGGGCGGATCTTCCTACGAGCAGTACTTC. Translated: CASSLVGGGSSYEQYF.

This chain's CDR3 is CATNERTGPNTGELFF. Here the CDR3 DNA reads TGTGCCACCAACGAGAGGACAGGGCCGAACACCGGGGAGCTGTTTTTT. This chain connects TRBV15 to TRBJ2-2, with 8 nucleotides matching TRBD1. The length of the CDR3 is 16 residues. CDR1 and CDR2 (germline): LNHNV, YYDKDF (reference sequence). V was clipped by 7 bases and J by 0 bases; unmatched bases: 7.

This clone was detected once. The V call is TRBV5-6, the J call TRBJ2-3, with D tentatively TRBD1 (5 bases). The CDR3 is 16 residues long. Between the trimmed V and J ends, which lost 2 bases and 0 bases, there was a span of 13 bases. Germline CDR1 and CDR2: SGHDT and YYEEEE. This chain's CDR3 is CASSFRTSQSTDTQYF. CDR3 coding DNA: TGTGCCAGCAGCTTCAGGACATCCCAGAGCACAGATACGCAGTATTTT.

This chain links TRBV5-5 with TRBJ1-1; 8 bases map to TRBD1. Germline values: CDR1 SGHKS, CDR2 YYEKEE (reference sequence). V lost 2 bases to trimming and J lost 1 base; unmatched junction nucleotides: 10. The length of the CDR3 is 17 residues. CDR3 loop: CASSFWTGRGRNTEAFF. CDR3 nucleotide sequence: TGTGCCAGCAGCTTTTGGACAGGGAGGGGAAGGAACACTGAAGCTTTCTTT.

The rearrangement uses TRBV7-2 and TRBJ2-4, with 8 bases matching TRBD1. Germline V lookup: CDR1 SGHTA, CDR2 FQGNSA. Trimming cost V 0 bases and J 9 bases; bases outside gene matches: 4. The CDR3 has 14 residues. The CDR3: CASSLAQGAVIQYF. The CDR3 region has the DNA TGTGCCAGCAGCTTAGCTCAGGGGGCGGTCATTCAGTACTTC. The full variable domain, its missing parts supplied by reference TRBV7-2 and TRBJ2-4, is GAGVSQSPSNKVTEKGKDVELRCDPISGHTALYWYRQSLGQGLEFLIYFQGNSAPDKSGLPSDRFSAERTGGSVSTLTIQRTQQEDSAVYLCASSLAQGAVIQYFGAGTRLSVL.

V is TRBV6-5 and J is TRBJ1-5; D is undetermined. V lost 8 bases and J 9 bases, leaving 14 bases between the germline ends. Germline V gene sequence: CDR1 MNHEY, CDR2 SVGAGI. The CDR3 totals 12 residues. The CDR3 is CASGRTFPPQHF. The CDR3, as DNA: TGTGCCAGCGGGAGGACGTTCCCGCCCCAGCATTTT.

The chain recombines TRBV10-3 with TRBJ1-4; D gene uncertain. Germline-derived CDR1 and CDR2 are ENHRY and SYGVKD. The CDR3 runs 13 residues. Trimming took off 4 bases at V and 8 bases at J, with 11 bases between the two ends. The CDR3: CAISGLAEEKLFF. DNA of the CDR3: TGTGCCATCAGTGGGTTAGCTGAGGAAAAACTGTTTTTT.

The chain links TRBV9 to TRBJ2-2; D not certain. The V end was cut by 0 bases, the J end by 2 bases, with 8 bases between. This CDR3 has 15 residues. Germline V gene lookup returns CDR1 SGDLS and CDR2 YYNGEE. CDR3 coding DNA: TGTGCCAGCAGCGTAGCGGGCCTCAACACCGGGGAGCTGTTTTTT. The encoded protein is CASSVAGLNTGELFF.

This clone was counted a single time. This chain joins TRBV18 and TRBJ1-1; D gene ambiguous. The CDR3 runs to 15 residues. Trimming cost V 2 bases and J 3 bases, with 13 bases left between them. Germline lookup yields CDR1 KGHSH and CDR2 LQKENI. The DNA for the CDR3 is TGTGCCAGCTCACCATTGGCGGCCGTCGACACTGAAGCTTTCTTT. Encoded protein: CASSPLAAVDTEAFF.

This chain joins TRBV5-5 and TRBJ2-3, with 7 nucleotides matching TRBD1. The CDR3 runs to 17 residues. Germline CDR1 reads SGHKS; CDR2 reads YYEKEE (reference sequence). Trimming took 0 bases from V and 0 from J; bases not matched to a gene: 7. The CDR3 here is CASSLEVRGTSTDTQYF. For the CDR3, the DNA is TGTGCCAGCAGCTTGGAGGTCAGGGGGACGAGCACAGATACGCAGTATTTT.

This rearrangement joins TRBV11-2 to TRBJ1-1; TRBD1 might be the D (5 bases). V lost 2 bases and J lost 5, with 9 bases in between. The CDR3 consists of 13 residues. Germline-derived CDR1 and CDR2 are SGHAT and FQNNGV. The CDR3 DNA reads as TGTGCCAGCAGCTTATCCGGGGGGACTGAAGCTTTCTTT. Translation gives CASSLSGGTEAFF.

This chain joins TRBV7-9 and TRBJ1-1, with D tentatively TRBD1 (6 bases). V was cut by 5 bases and J by 1 base, with 17 bases left in between. CDR1 is SEHNR, CDR2 FQNEAQ, per germline (reference sequence). This CDR3 has 16 amino acids. Written as DNA, the CDR3 is TGTGCCAGCAGCCTTAGCCTACTGGGGGCGAACACTGAAGCTTTCTTT. It is translated as CASSLSLLGANTEAFF.